These 14 T cell receptor beta chains were all obtained from the same sample, sequenced in a study of T cells after yellow fever vaccination. In TCRdb, the 5' RACE reads were re-called with MiXCR into one record per CDR3 protein. Of 150,000 to 200,000 distinct CDR3 sequences listed, 9.5% to 12% are singletons. The input for sequencing was CD8+ T cells sorted from PBMCs, taken 15 days after the yellow fever booster vaccination. The receptors were sampled from a man younger than 35 who received the YFV17D yellow fever vaccine.

V gene TRBV4-3 combines with J gene TRBJ2-5, with a possible D match to TRBD1 (6 bases). The CDR3 is 15 amino acids. Germline V gives CDR1 LGHNA, CDR2 YSLEER. V lost 3 bases and J lost 2, with 13 bases in between. This chain's CDR3 is CASSQGYREQETQYF. In DNA form, the CDR3 reads TGCGCCAGCAGCCAGGGGTACAGGGAGCAAGAGACCCAGTACTTC.

The rearrangement joins TRBV24-1 to TRBJ2-2; either TRBD1 or TRBD2 may fit D (5 bases each). This CDR3 has 16 amino acids. CDR1 and CDR2 (germline): KGHDR, SFDVKD. Trimming left V 2 bases short and J 3 bases short, with 12 bases between. The CDR3 is CATSDSEGTHTGELFF. The CDR3 bases are TGTGCCACCAGTGATTCCGAGGGGACCCACACCGGGGAGCTGTTTTTT.

This clonotype was counted between two and nine times. The rearrangement joins TRBV4-3 to TRBJ2-3; a weak D match, TRBD2 (6 bases). The V end was cut by 0 bases, the J end by 0 bases, with 13 bases between. Germline CDR1 and CDR2: LGHNA and YSLEER. The CDR3 spans 17 residues. CDR3 coding DNA: TGCGCCAGCAGCCAAGATCAGATGGGGACTAGCACAGATACGCAGTATTTT. Protein: CASSQDQMGTSTDTQYF.

This sequence joins TRBV7-2 and TRBJ1-2; perhaps TRBD1 as D (5 bases). The V end lost 2 bases, the J end lost 2 bases, and 9 bases lay between the germline ends. CDR3 size: 14 residues. Germline values: CDR1 SGHTA, CDR2 FQGNSA. CDR3 nucleotide sequence: TGTGCCAGCAGCTTAAATTGGGGGAACTATGGCTACACCTTC. It translates to CASSLNWGNYGYTF.

This clonotype has a handful of counts. CDR3 loop: CASSDRGHSYGYTF. CDR3 sequence (DNA): TGCGCCAGCAGCGACAGGGGCCACAGCTATGGCTACACCTTC. This chain connects TRBV5-1 to TRBJ1-2; TRBD1 matches 8 bases. The CDR3 is 14 amino acids. Trimming removed 4 bases from V and 4 bases from J; junction bases left unmatched: 6. Germline V lookup: CDR1 SGHRS, CDR2 YFSETQ.

The CDR3 DNA follows: TGTGCCTCGAACGGCGGGGGGGCCGCTACGGAGACCCAGTACTTC. Amino acid sequence: CASNGGGAATETQYF. V gene TRBV30 combines with J gene TRBJ2-5, with 9 bases aligning to TRBD2. The V segment lost 7 bases and the J segment 5 bases; nucleotides outside the gene matches: 14. Per germline, CDR1 GTSNPN and CDR2 SVGIG (reference sequence). The CDR3 totals 15 residues.

CDR3 sequence: CASNNSPLHF. The CDR3 DNA reads TGTGCCAGCAATAATTCACCCCTCCACTTT. The rearrangement uses TRBV7-9 and TRBJ1-6; no clear D. The V end lost 7 bases, the J end lost 5 bases, and 0 bases lay between the germline ends. This CDR3 is 10 amino acids long. Germline CDR1 and CDR2: SEHNR and FQNEAQ (reference sequence).

The chain links TRBV12-3 or TRBV12-4 to TRBJ2-5; possibly TRBD2 for D (5 bases). V dropped 6 bases and J dropped 0 bases, with 17 bases sitting between them. This CDR3 has 16 residues. The CDR3 coding sequence is TGTGCCAGCAGCCCCCAGCGCGGGTATTACCAAGAGACCCAGTACTTC. As protein: CASSPQRGYYQETQYF.

The V gene is TRBV7-3, the J gene TRBJ2-7, with D unresolved. The germline gives CDR1 SGHTA, CDR2 FQGTGA. Trimming stripped 5 bases from V and 6 bases from J, with 20 bases between. This CDR3 spans 15 amino acids. The CDR3 is CASSIDRLGFGEQYF. DNA of the CDR3: TGTGCCAGCAGCATAGATCGGTTGGGGTTTGGCGAGCAGTACTTC. Complete variable domain (other parts from reference TRBV7-3 and TRBJ2-7): GAGVSQTPSNKVTEKGKYVELRCDPISGHTALYWYRQSLGQGPEFLIYFQGTGAADDSGLPNDRFFAVRPEGSVSTLKIQRTERGDSAVYLCASSIDRLGFGEQYFGPGTRLTVT.

There are many counts of this clonotype. The CDR3 sequence is CASSLVGGLAGQETQYF. The CDR3 coding sequence is TGTGCCAGCAGCTTAGTTGGGGGACTAGCGGGCCAAGAGACCCAGTACTTC. This chain uses TRBV7-9 with TRBJ2-5; 12 positions match TRBD2. The V gene's germline CDR1 is SEHNR and CDR2 FQNEAQ (reference sequence). With V trimmed by 1 base and J by 1 base, 4 bases remained unmatched. The CDR3 is made up of 17 amino acids.

This chain connects TRBV20-1 to TRBJ2-5; the D gene is possibly TRBD1 (5 bases). The ends were cut back, 1 base at V and 0 bases at J, with 15 bases in the middle. The germline gives CDR1 DFQATT, CDR2 SNEGSKA (reference sequence). The CDR3 runs 16 residues. The CDR3, as DNA: TGCAGTGCTAGAGCTTCGGCAGGGCGACACCAAGAGACCCAGTACTTC. Amino acid sequence: CSARASAGRHQETQYF.

The chain carries TRBV20-1 and TRBJ1-1; a weak D match, TRBD1 (6 bases). The CDR3 sequence is 17 residues long. Deletions cut 1 base from V and 1 base from J, with 19 bases between. CDR1 DFQATT and CDR2 SNEGSKA come from the germline V gene (reference sequence). This CDR3 reads CSARGAILLGGNTEAFF. For the CDR3, the DNA is TGCAGTGCTAGAGGCGCCATCCTTTTAGGGGGGAACACTGAAGCTTTCTTT.

Regarding this clonotype: The germline gene is not matched at one end of the junction; a read error may be the cause. The gene calls are TRBV20-1 and TRBJ2-3; 11 nucleotides agree with TRBD2. CDR1 is DFQATT, CDR2 SNEGSKA, per germline (reference sequence). The length of the CDR3 is 15 residues. The CDR3 reads CCAPGSGGGVDTQYF. DNA for the CDR3: TGCTGTGCCCCGGGTAGCGGGGGGGGAGTAGATACGCAGTATTTT.

The chain has TRBV4-2 and TRBJ1-2; TRBD1 might be the D (5 bases). From germline, CDR1 is LGHNA and CDR2 YNFKEQ. The CDR3 is 15 amino acids. V lost 1 base and J lost 4, with 13 bases in between. The CDR3 here is CASSQGRGEGYGYTF. The CDR3 region has the DNA TGTGCCAGCAGCCAAGGCCGGGGGGAGGGCTATGGCTACACCTTC.